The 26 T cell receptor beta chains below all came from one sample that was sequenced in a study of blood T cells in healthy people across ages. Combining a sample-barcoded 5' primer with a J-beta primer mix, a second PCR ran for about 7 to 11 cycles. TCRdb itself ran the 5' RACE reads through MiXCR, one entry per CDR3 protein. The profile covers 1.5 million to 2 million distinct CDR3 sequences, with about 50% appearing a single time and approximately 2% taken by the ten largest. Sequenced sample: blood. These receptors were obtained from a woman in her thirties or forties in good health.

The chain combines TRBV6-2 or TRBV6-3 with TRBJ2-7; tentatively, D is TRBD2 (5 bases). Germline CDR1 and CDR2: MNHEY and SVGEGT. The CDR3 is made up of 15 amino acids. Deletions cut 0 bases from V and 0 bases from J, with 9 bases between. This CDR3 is CASSYSRVTSYEQYF. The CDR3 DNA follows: TGTGCCAGCAGTTACTCGAGGGTAACCTCCTACGAGCAGTACTTC.

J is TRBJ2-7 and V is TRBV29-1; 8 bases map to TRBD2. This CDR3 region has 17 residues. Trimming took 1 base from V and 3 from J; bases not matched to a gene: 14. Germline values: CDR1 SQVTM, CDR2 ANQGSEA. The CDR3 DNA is TGCAGCGTTGAAGGCCTCGGTTCTGGCGGGGGGAACTACGAGCAGTACTTC. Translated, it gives CSVEGLGSGGGNYEQYF.

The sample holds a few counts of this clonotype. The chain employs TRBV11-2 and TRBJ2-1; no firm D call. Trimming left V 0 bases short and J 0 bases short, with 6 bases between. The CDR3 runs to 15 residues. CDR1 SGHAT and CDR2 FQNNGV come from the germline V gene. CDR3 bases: TGTGCCAGCAGCTTAGATAGCCACTCCTACAATGAGCAGTTCTTC. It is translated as CASSLDSHSYNEQFF.

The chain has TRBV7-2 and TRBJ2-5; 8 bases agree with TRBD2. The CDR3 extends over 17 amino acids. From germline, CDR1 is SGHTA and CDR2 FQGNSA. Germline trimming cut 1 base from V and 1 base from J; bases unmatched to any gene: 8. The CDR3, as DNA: TGTGCCAGCAGCTTAGGCGGAGCGGGGGCCTTCCAAGAGACCCAGTACTTC. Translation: CASSLGGAGAFQETQYF.

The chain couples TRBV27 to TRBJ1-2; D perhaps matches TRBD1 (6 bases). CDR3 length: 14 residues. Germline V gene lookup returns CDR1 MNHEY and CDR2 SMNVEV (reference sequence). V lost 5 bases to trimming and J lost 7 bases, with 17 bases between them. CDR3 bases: TGTGCCAGCAGTCCCCAAGGGGGTAGGGGTGGCTACACCTTC. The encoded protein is CASSPQGGRGGYTF.

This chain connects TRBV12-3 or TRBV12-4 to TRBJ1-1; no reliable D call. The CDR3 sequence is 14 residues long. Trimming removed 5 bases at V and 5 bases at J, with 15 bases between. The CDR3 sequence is CASSVGASRTEAFF. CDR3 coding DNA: TGTGCCAGCAGTGTTGGCGCATCACGAACTGAAGCTTTCTTT.

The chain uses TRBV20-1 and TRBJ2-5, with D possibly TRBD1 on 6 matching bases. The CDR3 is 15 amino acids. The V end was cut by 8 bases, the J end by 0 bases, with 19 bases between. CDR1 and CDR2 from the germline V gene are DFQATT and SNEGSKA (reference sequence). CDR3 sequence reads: CSSEGGIMYQETQYF. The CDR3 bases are TGCAGTTCAGAAGGGGGTATCATGTACCAAGAGACCCAGTACTTC.

In nucleotides, the CDR3 is TGTGCCAGCAGTTATTTGGGGGCGCCTGGCTACACCTTC. Its protein is CASSYLGAPGYTF. This chain joins TRBV6-2 or TRBV6-3 and TRBJ1-2; possibly TRBD1 for D (6 bases). V lost 3 bases and J lost 7, with 12 bases in between. Germline V CDR1 and CDR2: MNHEY, SVGEGT. The CDR3 contains 13 residues.

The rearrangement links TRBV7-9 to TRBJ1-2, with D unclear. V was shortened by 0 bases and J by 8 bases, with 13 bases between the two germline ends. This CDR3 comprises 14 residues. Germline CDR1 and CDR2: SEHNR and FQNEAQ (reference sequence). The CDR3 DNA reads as TGTGCCAGCAGCTTAGCTGTTTGGTCGGGGGGCTACACCTTC. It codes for CASSLAVWSGGYTF.

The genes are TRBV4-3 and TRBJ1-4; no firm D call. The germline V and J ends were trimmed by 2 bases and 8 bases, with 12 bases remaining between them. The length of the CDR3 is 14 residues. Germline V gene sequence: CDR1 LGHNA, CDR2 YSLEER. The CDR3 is CASSQQYSTEKLFF. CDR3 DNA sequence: TGCGCCAGCAGCCAACAATACTCCACGGAAAAACTGTTTTTT.

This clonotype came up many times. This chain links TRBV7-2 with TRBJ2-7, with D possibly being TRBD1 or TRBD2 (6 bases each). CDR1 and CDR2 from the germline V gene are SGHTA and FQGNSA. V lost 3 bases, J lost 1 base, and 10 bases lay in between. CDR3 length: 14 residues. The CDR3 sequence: CASSFGGPSYEQYF. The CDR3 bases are TGTGCCAGCAGCTTCGGGGGCCCTTCCTACGAGCAGTACTTC.

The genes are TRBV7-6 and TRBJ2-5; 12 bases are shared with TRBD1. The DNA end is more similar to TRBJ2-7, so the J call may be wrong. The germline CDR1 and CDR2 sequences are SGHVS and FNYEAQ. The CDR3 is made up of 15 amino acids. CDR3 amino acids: CASSSGQGALSEQYF. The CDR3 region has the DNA TGTGCCAGCAGCTCGGGACAGGGGGCGCTTAGCGAGCAGTACTTC.

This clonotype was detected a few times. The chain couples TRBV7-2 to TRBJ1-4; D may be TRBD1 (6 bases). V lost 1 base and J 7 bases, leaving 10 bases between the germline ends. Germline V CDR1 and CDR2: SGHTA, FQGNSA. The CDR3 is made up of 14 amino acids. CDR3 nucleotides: TGTGCCAGCAGCTTAGGCACAGGGCGTGAAAAACTGTTTTTT. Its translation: CASSLGTGREKLFF.

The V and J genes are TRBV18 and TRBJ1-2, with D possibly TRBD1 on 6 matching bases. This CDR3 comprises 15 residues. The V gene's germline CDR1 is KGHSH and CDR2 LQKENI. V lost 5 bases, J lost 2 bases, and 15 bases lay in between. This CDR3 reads CASSTGTRNNYGYTF. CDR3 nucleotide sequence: TGTGCCAGCTCAACCGGGACACGGAACAACTATGGCTACACCTTC.

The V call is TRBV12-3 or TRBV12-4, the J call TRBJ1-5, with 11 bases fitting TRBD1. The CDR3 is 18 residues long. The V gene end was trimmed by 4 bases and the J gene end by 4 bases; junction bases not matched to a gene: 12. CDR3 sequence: CASSSSPGQGDWNQPQHF. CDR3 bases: TGTGCCAGCAGTTCGTCACCGGGACAGGGGGATTGGAATCAGCCCCAGCATTTT.

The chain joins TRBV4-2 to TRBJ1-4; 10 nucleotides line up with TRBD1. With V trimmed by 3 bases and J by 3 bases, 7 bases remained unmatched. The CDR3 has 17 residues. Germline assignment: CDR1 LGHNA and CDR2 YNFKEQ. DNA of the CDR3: TGTGCCAGCAGCCAGCAGACAGGGGGCGCGGCTAATGAAAAACTGTTTTTT. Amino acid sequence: CASSQQTGGAANEKLFF.

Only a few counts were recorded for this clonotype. As DNA, the CDR3 is TGCAGTGCTAGAGATCGTAAGAGACAGAGCCAAGAGACCCAGTACTTC. It codes for CSARDRKRQSQETQYF. The chain carries TRBV20-1 and TRBJ2-7, with a possible D match to TRBD1 (5 bases). The J call may be mistaken, given a closer DNA end match to TRBJ2-5. The CDR3 extends over 16 amino acids. CDR1 and CDR2 from the germline V gene are DFQATT and SNEGSKA (reference sequence).

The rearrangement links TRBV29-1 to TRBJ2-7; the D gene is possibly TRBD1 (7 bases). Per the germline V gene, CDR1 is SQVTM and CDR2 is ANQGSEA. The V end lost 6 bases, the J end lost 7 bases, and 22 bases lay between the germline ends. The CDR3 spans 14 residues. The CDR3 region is CSVEEGAGYNEQYF. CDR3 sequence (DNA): TGCAGCGTAGAGGAGGGGGCTGGCTACAATGAGCAGTACTTC.

The chain's CDR3 is CATSRDFGGRHEQFF. CDR3 bases: TGTGCCACCAGCAGAGATTTTGGGGGTAGGCATGAGCAGTTCTTC. The chain employs TRBV15 and TRBJ2-1; D may correspond to TRBD1 or TRBD2 (5 bases each). The length of the CDR3 is 15 residues. Germline lookup yields CDR1 LNHNV and CDR2 YYDKDF (reference sequence). V dropped 0 bases and J dropped 8 bases, with 14 bases sitting between them.

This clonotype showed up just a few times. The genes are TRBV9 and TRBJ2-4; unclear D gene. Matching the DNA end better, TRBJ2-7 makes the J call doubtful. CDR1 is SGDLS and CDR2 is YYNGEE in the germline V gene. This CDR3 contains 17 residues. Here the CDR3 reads CASSGGAQVPFLHEQYF. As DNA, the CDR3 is TGTGCCAGCAGCGGCGGTGCGCAGGTGCCATTTCTCCACGAGCAGTACTTC.

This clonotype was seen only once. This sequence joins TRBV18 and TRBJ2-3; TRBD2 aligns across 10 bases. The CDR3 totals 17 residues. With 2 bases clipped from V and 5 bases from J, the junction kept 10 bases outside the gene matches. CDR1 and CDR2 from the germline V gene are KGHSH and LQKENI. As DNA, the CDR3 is TGTGCCAGCTCACCAAGTGGTAAAGCGGGGGGGCGAGATACGCAGTATTTT. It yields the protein CASSPSGKAGGRDTQYF.

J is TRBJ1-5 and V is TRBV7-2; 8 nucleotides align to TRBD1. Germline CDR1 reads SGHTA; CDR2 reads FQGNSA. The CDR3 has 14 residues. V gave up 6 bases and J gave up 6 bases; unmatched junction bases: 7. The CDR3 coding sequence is TGTGCCAGCAGGCAGACAGGGGTAGGTCAGCCCCAGCATTTT. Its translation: CASRQTGVGQPQHF. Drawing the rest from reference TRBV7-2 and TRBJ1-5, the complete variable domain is GAGVSQSPSNKVTEKGKDVELRCDPISGHTALYWYRQSLGQGLEFLIYFQGNSAPDKSGLPSDRFSAERTGGSVSTLTIQRTQQEDSAVYLCASRQTGVGQPQHFGDGTRLSIL.

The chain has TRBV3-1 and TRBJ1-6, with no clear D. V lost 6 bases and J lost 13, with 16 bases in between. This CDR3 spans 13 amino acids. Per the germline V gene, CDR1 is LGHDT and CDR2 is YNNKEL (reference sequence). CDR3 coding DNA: TGTGCCAGCAGGAGGACGGAGGGTACGCCCCTCCACTTT. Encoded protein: CASRRTEGTPLHF. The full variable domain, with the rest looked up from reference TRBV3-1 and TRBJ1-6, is DTAVSQTPKYLVTQMGNDKSIKCEQNLGHDTMYWYKQDSKKFLKIMFSYNNKELIINETVPNRFSPKSPDKAHLNLHINSLELGDSAVYFCASRRTEGTPLHFGNGTRLTVT.

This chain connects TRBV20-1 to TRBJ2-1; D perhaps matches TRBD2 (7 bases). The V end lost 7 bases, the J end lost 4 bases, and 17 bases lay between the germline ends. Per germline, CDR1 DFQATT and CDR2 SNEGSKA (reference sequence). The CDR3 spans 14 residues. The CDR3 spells CSVPAGAIYNEQFF. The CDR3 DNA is TGCAGTGTTCCCGCGGGGGCCATATACAATGAGCAGTTCTTC.

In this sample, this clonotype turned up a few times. The DNA of the CDR3 is TGCAGTGCTAGAAGTTTCGGGGGGCGTGGGGCCAACGTCCTGACTTTC. It yields the protein CSARSFGGRGANVLTF. This chain connects TRBV20-1 to TRBJ2-6; maybe TRBD2 (7 bases). The germline CDR1 and CDR2 sequences are DFQATT and SNEGSKA (reference sequence). The CDR3 length is 16 residues. Between the trimmed V and J ends, which lost 2 bases and 3 bases, there was a span of 14 bases.

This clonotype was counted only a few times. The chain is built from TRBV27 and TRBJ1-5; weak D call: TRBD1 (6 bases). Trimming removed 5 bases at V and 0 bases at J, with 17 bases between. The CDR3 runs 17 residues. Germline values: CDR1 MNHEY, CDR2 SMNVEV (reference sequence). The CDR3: CASSGGRGGHSNQPQHF. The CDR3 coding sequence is TGTGCCAGCAGTGGGGGAAGGGGGGGCCATAGCAATCAGCCCCAGCATTTT.